This T cell receptor beta chain came from a study of T cells after posttransplantation cyclophosphamide. Sampled 1 year posttransplant, controls received myeloablative marrow transplants, methotrexate and a calcineurin inhibitor. This clone was observed once. Its antigen is unidentified. Study-wide results and caveats: Donor CD8+ memory clones often dominated recipient blood repertoires at later times.

TCRdb's copy holds only in-frame clones and misses some; the assay was immunoSEQ multiplex PCR. The sample lists about 21,000 clones; approximately 90% were seen once. V was clipped by 5 bases and J by 5 bases, with 22 bases between them. CDR1 and CDR2 from the germline V gene are MNHEY and SMNVEV (reference sequence). The CDR3 loop spans 16 amino acids. The chain links TRBV27 to TRBJ2-7; TRBD2 might be the D (5 bases). This material consisted of PBMCs, taken just over 350 days after allogeneic stem cell transplant with calcineurin inhibitor and methotrexate. The receptor comes from a female patient younger than 45 who received an allogeneic stem cell transplant from an unrelated donor, was CMV-positive, and had acute and chronic GVHD. Some T cells here may be from the graft donor. CDR3: CASSINPAGGAHEQYV. CDR3 in DNA: TGTGCCAGCAGTATCAACCCCGCAGGAGGAGCGCACGAGCAGTACGTC.